This record concerns one TCR beta chain sequence. The data were obtained in a study of blood T cells in healthy people across ages. Healthy Caucasian individuals from Russia aged roughly 6 to 95 were enrolled as donors. A second 7 to 11 cycle PCR used barcoded and J-beta primers. MiXCR was run by TCRdb on the 5' RACE reads, yielding one entry per CDR3 protein. The repertoire holds 550,000 to 800,000 distinct CDR3 sequences, roughly 21% seen once, with 3.6% in the top ten. Source material: blood. The clonotype was recovered from a man in his 70s in good health.

The CDR3 nucleotides are TGTGCCAGCTCATCGGACAGGGACAATGAGCAGTTCTTC. It yields the protein CASSSDRDNEQFF. This rearrangement joins TRBV18 to TRBJ2-1, with 8 nucleotides matching TRBD1. Germline assignment: CDR1 KGHSH and CDR2 LQKENI. V gave up 5 bases and J gave up 5 bases; unmatched junction bases: 2. The CDR3 sequence is 13 residues long.